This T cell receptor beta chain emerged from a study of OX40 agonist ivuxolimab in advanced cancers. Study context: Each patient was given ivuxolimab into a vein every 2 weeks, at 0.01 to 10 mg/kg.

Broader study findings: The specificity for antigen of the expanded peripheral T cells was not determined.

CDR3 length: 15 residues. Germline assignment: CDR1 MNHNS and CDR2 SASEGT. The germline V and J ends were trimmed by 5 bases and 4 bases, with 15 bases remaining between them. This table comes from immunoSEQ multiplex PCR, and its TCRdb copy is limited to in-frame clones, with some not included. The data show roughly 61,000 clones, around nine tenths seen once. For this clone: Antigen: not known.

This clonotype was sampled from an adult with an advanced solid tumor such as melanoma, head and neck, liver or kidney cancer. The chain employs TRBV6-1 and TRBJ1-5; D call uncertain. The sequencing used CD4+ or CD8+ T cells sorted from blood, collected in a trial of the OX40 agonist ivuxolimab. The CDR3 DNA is TGTGCCAGCAGTATGGGTCGGCACCCGAATCAGCCCCAGCATTTT. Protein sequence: CASSMGRHPNQPQHF.